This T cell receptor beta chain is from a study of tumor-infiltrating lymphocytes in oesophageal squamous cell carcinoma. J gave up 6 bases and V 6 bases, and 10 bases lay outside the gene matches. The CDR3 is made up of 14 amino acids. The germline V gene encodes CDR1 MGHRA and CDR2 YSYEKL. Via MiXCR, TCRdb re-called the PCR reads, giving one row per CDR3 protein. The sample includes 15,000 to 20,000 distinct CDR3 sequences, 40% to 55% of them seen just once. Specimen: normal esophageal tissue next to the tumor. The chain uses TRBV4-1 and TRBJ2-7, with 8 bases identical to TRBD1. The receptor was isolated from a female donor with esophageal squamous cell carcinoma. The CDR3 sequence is CASSTDRGGGEQYF. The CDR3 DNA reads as TGCGCCAGCAGTACCGACAGGGGCGGCGGCGAGCAGTACTTC.